The source of this T cell receptor beta chain is a study of blood T cell repertoires in COVID-19. Only in-frame clones appear in the TCRdb table, and some are missing; sequencing was by immunoSEQ multiplex PCR. The sample has 200,000 or so clones, 65% to 85% seen once. Germline V gene sequence: CDR1 LGHNA, CDR2 YNFKEQ. The trim removed 3 bases at V and 6 bases at J, leaving 13 bases unmatched. The CDR3 covers 17 residues. Source material: peripheral blood. This chain links TRBV4-2 with TRBJ2-3; 9 nucleotides agree with TRBD2. This TCR came from a woman aged 25 to 45 with acute or convalescent COVID-19. CDR3 coding DNA: TGTGCCAGCAGCCACGATTATCTAGCGGGGCGGGCGGATACGCAGTATTTT. It specifies CASSHDYLAGRADTQYF.